Reported below is one T cell receptor beta chain. The target of this receptor is not known. No base-level quality is on record; no much larger clone is a single base apart. The sample comes from a study of cytotoxic CD8 clonotypes in ibrutinib-treated CLL (dated by TCRdb to about 2021). In the study overall: The cohort had ten to twelve relapsed/refractory and about 15 treatment-naive patients; approximately 18 were IGHV unmutated. Of the approximately 86 participants in the trial, approximately 26 had longitudinal samples available. Cryopreserved peripheral blood mononuclear cells were collected before treatment, at response, and at either disease progression or sustained remission. On average, each sample yielded roughly 250,000 productive templates and around 100,000 productive rearrangements. Responses were partial in roughly 24 patients and complete in 2; after median approximately 69 months follow-up, 14 stayed in remission and about twelve progressed. Response samples were taken after a median of approximately a year on treatment, ranging from about 6 to 40 months. General study outcomes and caveats: Sampling times were not matched between sustained-remission and progressing patients, and lymph node repertoires were not studied. Public clonotypes were rare and either shrank or stayed stable during treatment, and the rise in clonality at ibrutinib response reflected expansion of private clonotypes. An increase in clonality was observed at ibrutinib response, with clonality remaining stable during sustained remission and falling back toward baseline at progression. Baseline clonality was found to be higher than that of age-matched healthy donors and was strongly correlated with circulating CD8+ T-cell counts.

For TCR beta library preparation, around 1.8 micrograms of genomic DNA were extracted from the cryopreserved PBMCs. High-throughput TCR beta sequencing was performed on longitudinal blood samples from CLL patients receiving ibrutinib monotherapy. Patients were enrolled in a phase 2 open-label single-center ibrutinib monotherapy trial. On a MiSeq, deep resolution sequencing aimed for a depth between 1 in 1 million and 1 in 200,000 T cells, with each clonotype covered approximately 9.2x on average. The immunoSEQ hsTCRB Kit was used to generate TCR beta libraries. Per the original workflow: Data were analyzed with ImmunoSEQ Data Assistant and ImmunoSEQ Analyzer, with V, D and J genes assigned per IMGT definitions. Clonality, with values ranging from 0 to 1, was calculated as one minus the normalized Shannon entropy of productive rearrangement frequencies. Only overrepresented clonotypes making up at least 0.05% of each patient's repertoire were included in the public clonotype analysis. About a dozen age-matched healthy donor repertoires from immuneACCESS served as clonality controls. TCRdb took over this immuneACCESS table, retaining in-frame rearrangements with V and J assigned. Such tables are incomplete; in checked studies, under half of the missing clones stem from an unresolved V gene, and the remainder is unexplained. V and J calls and clone size are copied from that table; D and trimming were computed from the DNA. Recorded for this sample are tens of thousands of clones; approximately 51% of them occurred a single time. 15% to 20% of the sample belongs to the ten largest clones.

The CDR3 contains 12 residues, cysteine and phenylalanine counted. Only CDR3 DNA remains: 36 bases, in frame from the first base. For CDR1 and CDR2, the germline V gene lists MNHEY and SVGAGI. The germline V and J ends show losses of 10 bases and 7 bases respectively, and no gene match explains 4 bases of the junction. The sequence derives from a human donor with chronic lymphocytic leukemia. The chain was built from TRBV6-5 and TRBJ1-4; 9 bases in the junction line up with TRBD1. This specimen was PBMCs, taken before ibrutinib treatment. The CDR3 corresponds to CATGTGTEKLFF. The nucleotide sequence reads TGTGCCACCGGGACAGGGACTGAAAAACTGTTTTTT.